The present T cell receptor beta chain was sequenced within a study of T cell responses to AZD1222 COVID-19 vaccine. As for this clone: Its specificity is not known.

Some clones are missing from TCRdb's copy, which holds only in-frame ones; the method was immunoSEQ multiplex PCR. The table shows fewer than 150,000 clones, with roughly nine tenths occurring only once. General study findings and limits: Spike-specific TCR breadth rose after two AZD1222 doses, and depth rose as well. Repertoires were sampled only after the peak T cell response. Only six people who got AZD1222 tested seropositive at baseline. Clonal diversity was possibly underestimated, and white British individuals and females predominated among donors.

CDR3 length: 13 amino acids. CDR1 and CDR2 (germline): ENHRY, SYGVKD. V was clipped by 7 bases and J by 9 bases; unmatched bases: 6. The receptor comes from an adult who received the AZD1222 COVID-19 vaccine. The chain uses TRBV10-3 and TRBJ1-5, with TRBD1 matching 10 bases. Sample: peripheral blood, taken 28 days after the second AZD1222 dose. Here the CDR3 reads CAIKNRDRGPQHF. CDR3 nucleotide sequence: TGTGCCATCAAGAACCGGGACAGGGGGCCCCAGCATTTT.